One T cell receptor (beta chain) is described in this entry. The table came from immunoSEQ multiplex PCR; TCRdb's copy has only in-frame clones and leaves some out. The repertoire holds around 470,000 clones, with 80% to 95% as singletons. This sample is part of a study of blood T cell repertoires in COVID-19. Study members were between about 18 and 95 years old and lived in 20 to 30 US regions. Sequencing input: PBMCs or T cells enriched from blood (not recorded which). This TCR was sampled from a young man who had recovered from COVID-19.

This chain's CDR3 is CASSQGMDSGDGYTF. The CDR3 DNA is TGCGCCAGCAGCCAAGGGATGGACAGTGGAGACGGCTACACCTTC. V is TRBV4-1 and J is TRBJ1-2, with a tentative D call TRBD1 (6 bases). CDR1 is MGHRA, CDR2 YSYEKL, per germline. V gave up 1 base and J gave up 8 bases, with 17 bases separating them. This CDR3 is built from 15 residues.